The 24 T cell receptor beta chains below all came from one sample that was sequenced in a study of CD8 T cells in ankylosing spondylitis. TCRdb re-derived calls from the 5' RACE reads in MiXCR, one entry per CDR3 protein. This sample carries around 210,000 distinct CDR3 sequences, less than 9.5% of them seen once, and the ten largest clones take approximately 5%. Sequencing was done on a sample of blood, either unsorted or a sorted T cell fraction (not recorded which). The receptors come from a female donor with ankylosing spondylitis or in good health (not recorded which).

This clonotype was seen repeatedly, ten times or more. CDR3 nucleotide sequence: TGCGCCAGCAGCTTGCCGGAGAAAAGAAACACCATATATTTT. It is translated as CASSLPEKRNTIYF. This rearrangement joins TRBV5-1 to TRBJ1-3; no firm D call. Trimming removed 1 base from V and 5 bases from J, with 10 bases in between. The CDR3 consists of 14 residues. Germline values: CDR1 SGHRS, CDR2 YFSETQ.

This clonotype appeared many times. This chain links TRBV25-1 with TRBJ1-2; 7 bases agree with TRBD1. The CDR3 is 15 residues long. Trimming cost V 2 bases and J 2 bases; bases outside gene matches: 5. CDR1 and CDR2 (germline): MGHDK, SYGVNS. DNA for the CDR3: TGTGCCAGCAGTGAAACCGGGACAGCGAACTATGGCTACACCTTC. It translates to CASSETGTANYGYTF.

This clonotype was seen only a few times. The V call is TRBV6-2 or TRBV6-3, the J call TRBJ2-1; 12 nucleotides match TRBD2. This CDR3 spans 15 amino acids. Per the germline V gene, CDR1 is MNHEY and CDR2 is SVGEGT. J was trimmed by 10 bases and V by 5 bases; bases with no gene match: 9. CDR3 region: CASSPSGRAIREQFF. CDR3 DNA: TGTGCCAGCAGTCCTAGCGGGAGGGCAATAAGGGAGCAGTTCTTC.

This clonotype was seen ten or more times. The V gene is TRBV7-9, the J gene TRBJ1-1; D is undetermined. The CDR3 contains 14 residues. Trimming took 7 bases from V and 5 from J, leaving 17 bases between them. Germline CDR1 SEHNR, CDR2 FQNEAQ (reference sequence). The CDR3 here is CASTPSGGWTEAFF. CDR3 coding DNA: TGTGCCAGCACCCCCTCGGGAGGGTGGACTGAAGCTTTCTTT.

In this sample, this clonotype turned up many times. The chain carries TRBV5-1 and TRBJ2-5, with TRBD2 as a possible D gene (6 bases). This CDR3 region has 13 residues. CDR1 SGHRS and CDR2 YFSETQ come from the germline V gene. The V and J ends lost 2 bases and 4 bases respectively, with 9 bases between them. The CDR3 DNA reads as TGCGCCAGCAGCTTTGGACTATCAGAGACCCAGTACTTC. It translates to CASSFGLSETQYF.

This clonotype occurred many times. The CDR3 DNA is TGTGCCAGCCTCCCGGGACAGACAAACACTGAAGCTTTCTTT. It specifies CASLPGQTNTEAFF. This chain joins TRBV12-3 or TRBV12-4 and TRBJ1-1; 7 bases are a match to TRBD1. The CDR3 spans 14 residues. The junction had 8 bases not matched to a gene; V was cut back by 8 bases and J by 2 bases.

This clonotype was picked up a small number of times. The rearrangement links TRBV30 to TRBJ2-7; TRBD2 might be the D (5 bases). The CDR3 totals 13 residues. CDR1 GTSNPN and CDR2 SVGIG come from the germline V gene (reference sequence). V lost 2 bases and J 0 bases, leaving 8 bases between the germline ends. The CDR3 loop is CAWSSGSSYEQYF. The CDR3 coding sequence is TGTGCCTGGAGTAGCGGAAGCTCCTACGAGCAGTACTTC.

In this sample, this clonotype turned up a few times. The V and J genes are TRBV7-2 and TRBJ2-3, with no clear D. Germline lookup yields CDR1 SGHTA and CDR2 FQGNSA. Trimming removed 1 base from V and 2 bases from J, with 7 bases in between. This CDR3 comprises 14 residues. CDR3 bases: TGTGCCAGCAGCTTAGGACACCCCACAGATACGCAGTATTTT. Translating it yields CASSLGHPTDTQYF.

In its sample, this clonotype was seen many times. CDR3 amino acids: CASSLGFASSYEQYF. CDR3 in DNA: TGCGCCAGCAGCTTAGGCTTCGCGAGCTCCTACGAGCAGTACTTC. The gene calls are TRBV5-1 and TRBJ2-7; D is undetermined. The CDR3 has 15 residues. The V and J ends lost 2 bases and 0 bases respectively, with 12 bases between them. Germline lookup yields CDR1 SGHRS and CDR2 YFSETQ.

In this sample, this clonotype turned up many times. The chain couples TRBV29-1 to TRBJ2-7; 10 bases align to TRBD2. Germline loops: CDR1 SQVTM, CDR2 ANQGSEA. The length of the CDR3 is 13 residues. J gave up 4 bases and V 7 bases, and 7 bases lay outside the gene matches. The CDR3 DNA follows: TGCAGCGCCGCTAGCGGGAGAATTTACGAGCAGTACTTC. It specifies CSAASGRIYEQYF.

This clonotype was found many times. The chain combines TRBV3-1 with TRBJ2-2; 11 positions agree with TRBD1. V lost 6 bases, J lost 5 bases, and 8 bases stayed unmatched. The CDR3 covers 16 residues. In germline, CDR1 is LGHDT, CDR2 YNNKEL (reference sequence). This CDR3 is CASRLGGTGGTGELFF. The CDR3 coding sequence is TGTGCCAGCAGGCTCGGAGGGACAGGGGGAACCGGGGAGCTGTTTTTT.

In regard to this clonotype: This may be a read error: a much more frequent sequence differs by one nucleotide. The chain uses TRBV6-1 and TRBJ2-1; D not certain. CDR1 and CDR2 from the germline V gene are MNHNS and SASEGT. The length of the CDR3 is 14 residues. CDR3 sequence reads: CTSKGPHPGNEQFF. The CDR3 nucleotides read TGTACCAGCAAGGGCCCACACCCGGGCAATGAGCAGTTCTTC.

Remarks on this clonotype: A much more abundant neighbour one base away suggests this may be a read error. CDR3 coding DNA: TGTGTCAGCAAAACCCGGGACAGCCACAATCAGCCCCAGCATTTT. This translates into CVSKTRDSHNQPQHF. V and J are TRBV18 and TRBJ1-5; 7 nucleotides align to TRBD1. CDR1 and CDR2 (germline): KGHSH, LQKENI. The CDR3 extends over 15 amino acids.

This clonotype appeared many times. J is TRBJ2-7 and V is TRBV29-1; 7 nucleotides agree with TRBD1. The CDR3 runs 12 residues. Germline CDR1 is SQVTM and CDR2 is ANQGSEA. Trimming removed 4 bases from V and 4 bases from J; junction bases left unmatched: 4. CDR3 residues: CSVGQGGYEQYF. In DNA form, the CDR3 reads TGCAGCGTTGGACAGGGTGGGTACGAGCAGTACTTC.

The V gene is TRBV18, the J gene TRBJ2-1; D is possibly TRBD1 (6 bases). Germline V CDR1 and CDR2: KGHSH, LQKENI. The V gene lost 6 bases and the J gene lost 9 bases, with 18 bases spanning the gap. The CDR3 extends over 14 amino acids. The CDR3 nucleotides read TGTGCCAGCTCTTTTACAGGGATGCCCGGTGAGCAGTTCTTC. It encodes CASSFTGMPGEQFF.

The table lists this clonotype with a count of one. This clone may be a read error of a much larger clone one base away. V is TRBV7-2 and J is TRBJ1-4, with D unresolved. CDR1 and CDR2 (germline): SGHTA, FQGNSA. This CDR3 spans 13 amino acids. CDR3 sequence reads: CASSFKVKETLFF. DNA of the CDR3: TGTGCCAGCAGCTTTAAGGTGAAGGAAACACTGTTTTTT.

This clonotype has only a few counts. The rearrangement links TRBV7-9 to TRBJ1-1, with D unclear. Germline loops: CDR1 SEHNR, CDR2 FQNEAQ (reference sequence). V was shortened by 5 bases and J by 1 base, with 5 bases between the two germline ends. The CDR3 loop spans 12 amino acids. The CDR3 protein is CASSPPNTEAFF. The DNA of the CDR3 is TGTGCCAGCAGCCCGCCGAACACTGAAGCTTTCTTT.

At least ten counts were recorded for this clonotype. The chain combines TRBV12-3 or TRBV12-4 with TRBJ1-5; D unclear. The CDR3 covers 14 residues. Trimming took off 3 bases at V and 6 bases at J, with 12 bases between the two ends. Here the CDR3 DNA reads TGTGCCAGCAGTTTGCTCGGTGCGGGTCAGCCCCAGCATTTT. Residues: CASSLLGAGQPQHF.

Many counts were recorded for this clonotype. The V and J genes are TRBV5-1 and TRBJ2-7; TRBD1 aligns across 7 bases. CDR1 and CDR2 from the germline V gene are SGHRS and YFSETQ. This CDR3 comprises 13 residues. Trimming at V came to 3 bases and at J to 2 bases, leaving 2 bases not matched to a gene. The CDR3 loop reads CASSWDRPYEQYF. DNA of the CDR3: TGCGCCAGCAGCTGGGACAGACCCTACGAGCAGTACTTC.

As regards this clonotype: A read error is possible here, since a much larger clone lies one base away. V and J are TRBV6-1 and TRBJ2-2, with TRBD1 identical over 9 bases. The CDR3 contains 14 residues. The germline CDR1 and CDR2 sequences are MNHNS and SASEGT. CDR3 DNA: TGTGCCAGCAGCCAACAGGGGGCGGGCGGGGAGCAGTTTTTT. Its translation is CASSQQGAGGEQFF.

This clonotype appeared many times. The chain joins TRBV29-1 to TRBJ2-3; D is uncertain. This CDR3 is built from 13 residues. Germline lookup yields CDR1 SQVTM and CDR2 ANQGSEA. With 7 bases removed from V and 0 bases from J, the gap between germline ends came to 11 bases. The CDR3 DNA is TGCAGCGCTTTGTCGGCTAGCACAGATACGCAGTATTTT. It translates to CSALSASTDTQYF.

This clonotype was picked up many times. The chain has TRBV20-1 and TRBJ2-7; D is undetermined. V gave up 4 bases and J gave up 5 bases, with 24 bases separating them. Looked up from germline, CDR1 is DFQATT and CDR2 is SNEGSKA (reference sequence). The CDR3 is made up of 16 amino acids. CDR3 DNA: TGCAGTGCTACTCGAGAGAAAGGGATAGTATCCCACGAGCAGTACTTC. Protein product: CSATREKGIVSHEQYF.

This clonotype was observed a handful of times. The chain is built from TRBV30 and TRBJ2-6; D might be TRBD1 (5 bases). V was cut by 3 bases and J by 0 bases, with 12 bases left in between. Germline V gene data show CDR1 as GTSNPN and CDR2 as SVGIG (reference sequence). The CDR3 runs to 16 residues. The CDR3 DNA is TGTGCCTGGAGCGACAGTTTCTCCTCTGGGGCCAACGTCCTGACTTTC. As protein: CAWSDSFSSGANVLTF.

This clonotype appeared many times. The rearrangement joins TRBV5-6 to TRBJ2-3; D may be TRBD1 (6 bases). Germline V gene data show CDR1 as SGHDT and CDR2 as YYEEEE. The CDR3 loop spans 17 amino acids. V lost 4 bases to trimming and J lost 1 base, with 19 bases between them. The CDR3 sequence is CASSVGGWAGGTDTQYF. DNA of the CDR3: TGTGCCAGCAGCGTAGGCGGGTGGGCAGGGGGCACAGATACGCAGTATTTT.